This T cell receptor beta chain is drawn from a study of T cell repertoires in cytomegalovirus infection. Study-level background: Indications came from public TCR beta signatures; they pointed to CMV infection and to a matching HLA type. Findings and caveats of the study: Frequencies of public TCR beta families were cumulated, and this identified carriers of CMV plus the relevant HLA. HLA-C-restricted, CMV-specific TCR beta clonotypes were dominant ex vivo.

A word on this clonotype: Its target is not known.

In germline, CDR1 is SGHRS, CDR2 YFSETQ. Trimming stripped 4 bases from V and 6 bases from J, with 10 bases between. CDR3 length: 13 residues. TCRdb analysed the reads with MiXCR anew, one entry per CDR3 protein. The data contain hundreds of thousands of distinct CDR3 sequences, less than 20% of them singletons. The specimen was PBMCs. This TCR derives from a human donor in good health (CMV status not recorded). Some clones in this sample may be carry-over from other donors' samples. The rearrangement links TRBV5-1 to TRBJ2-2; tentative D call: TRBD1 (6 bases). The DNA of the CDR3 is TGCGCCAGCAGCCCACCAGGGGCCGGGGAGCTGTTTTTT. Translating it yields CASSPPGAGELFF.